One sample yielded the 3 T cell receptor beta chains listed below, sequenced in a study of cytomegalovirus exposure and HLA in healthy donors. PCR employed 60 Vbeta and 13 Jbeta primers. Repertoires were generated with immunoSEQ multiplex PCR, while TCRdb's copy carries only in-frame clones and drops some. The sample has roughly 120,000 clones, roughly 80% seen once; the top ten hold approximately 3.8%. The specimen was PBMCs. The receptors were sampled from a woman aged 40 to 50 in good health and CMV-seronegative.

The chain carries TRBV4-2 and TRBJ2-2; 7 bases are shared with TRBD2. J was trimmed by 1 base and V by 1 base; bases with no gene match: 9. The CDR3 loop spans 18 amino acids. Germline lookup yields CDR1 LGHNA and CDR2 YNFKEQ. Here the CDR3 reads CASSQGSAGELNTGELFF. The CDR3, as DNA: TGTGCCAGCAGCCAAGGGTCGGCGGGGGAGTTGAACACCGGGGAGCTGTTTTTT.

This clone appeared a few times. This chain joins TRBV11-2 and TRBJ2-7; the D gene is possibly TRBD2 (6 bases). Trimming stripped 5 bases from V and 0 bases from J, with 14 bases between. From germline, CDR1 is SGHAT and CDR2 FQNNGV. The CDR3 has 15 residues. The CDR3 sequence is CASSLGGASSYEQYF. The CDR3 region has the DNA TGTGCCAGCAGCCTTGGAGGGGCGAGCTCCTACGAGCAGTACTTC.

This clone has a handful of counts. The chain links TRBV5-6 to TRBJ2-7, with D perhaps matching TRBD1 (6 bases). CDR3 length: 15 amino acids. V lost 4 bases and J 5 bases, leaving 19 bases between the germline ends. Germline-derived CDR1 and CDR2 are SGHDT and YYEEEE. CDR3 amino acids: CASSPRDNLLDEQYF. The CDR3 bases are TGTGCCAGCAGCCCCCGGGACAACCTATTAGACGAGCAGTACTTC.